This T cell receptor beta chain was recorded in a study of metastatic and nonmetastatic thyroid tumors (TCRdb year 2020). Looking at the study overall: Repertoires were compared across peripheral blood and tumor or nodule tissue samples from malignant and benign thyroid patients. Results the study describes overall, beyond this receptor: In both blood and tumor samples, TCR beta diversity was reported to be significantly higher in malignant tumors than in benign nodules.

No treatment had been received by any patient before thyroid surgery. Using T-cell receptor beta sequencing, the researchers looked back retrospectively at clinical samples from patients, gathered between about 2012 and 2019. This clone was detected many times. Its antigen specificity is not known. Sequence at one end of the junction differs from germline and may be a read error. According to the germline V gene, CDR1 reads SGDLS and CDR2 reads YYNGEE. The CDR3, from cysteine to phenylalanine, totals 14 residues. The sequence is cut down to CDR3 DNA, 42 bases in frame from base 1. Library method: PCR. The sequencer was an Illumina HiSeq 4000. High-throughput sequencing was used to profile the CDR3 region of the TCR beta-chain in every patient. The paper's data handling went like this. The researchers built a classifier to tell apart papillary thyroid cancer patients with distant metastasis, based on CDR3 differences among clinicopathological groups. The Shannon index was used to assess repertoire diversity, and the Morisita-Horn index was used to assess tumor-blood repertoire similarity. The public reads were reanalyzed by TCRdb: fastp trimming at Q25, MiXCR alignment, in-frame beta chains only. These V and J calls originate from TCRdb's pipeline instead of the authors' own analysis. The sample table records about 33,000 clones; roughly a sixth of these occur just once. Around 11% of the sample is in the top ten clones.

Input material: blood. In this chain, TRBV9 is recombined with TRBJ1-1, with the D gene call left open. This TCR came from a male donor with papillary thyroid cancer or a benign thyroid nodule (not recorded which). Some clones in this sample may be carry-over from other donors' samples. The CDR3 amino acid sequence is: CAGSVRLFNTEAFF. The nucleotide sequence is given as TGTGCCGGCAGCGTCCGTCTTTTCAACACTGAAGCTTTCTTT.